This T cell receptor (beta chain) was sequenced in a study of OX40 agonist ivuxolimab in advanced cancers. Across the whole study: Ivuxolimab, an antibody that agonizes OX40 (CD134), was administered to the patients.

Points from the study as a whole: Clones of CD4+ and CD8+ blood T cells grew by week 6 at doses of 0.1 to 3.0 mg/kg.

V shed 1 base and J shed 0 bases, with 10 bases lying between them. Germline CDR1 SGHRS, CDR2 YFSETQ. The CDR3 covers 16 residues. The data were produced by immunoSEQ multiplex PCR, yet TCRdb's version contains in-frame clones alone and is incomplete. The sample holds tens of thousands of clones, approximately 89% seen once. Collection of blood occurred at baseline, at cycle 4 day 1, and at cycle 7 day 1. Note on this clone: Its cognate antigen is unknown.

The specimen was CD4+ or CD8+ T cells sorted from blood, collected in a trial of the OX40 agonist ivuxolimab. The chain recombines TRBV5-1 with TRBJ2-2; no clear D. This receptor was identified in an adult with an advanced solid tumor such as melanoma, head and neck, liver or kidney cancer. This CDR3 is CASSLYTDANTGELFF. CDR3 nucleotide sequence: TGCGCCAGCAGCTTGTACACAGACGCGAACACCGGGGAGCTGTTTTTT.